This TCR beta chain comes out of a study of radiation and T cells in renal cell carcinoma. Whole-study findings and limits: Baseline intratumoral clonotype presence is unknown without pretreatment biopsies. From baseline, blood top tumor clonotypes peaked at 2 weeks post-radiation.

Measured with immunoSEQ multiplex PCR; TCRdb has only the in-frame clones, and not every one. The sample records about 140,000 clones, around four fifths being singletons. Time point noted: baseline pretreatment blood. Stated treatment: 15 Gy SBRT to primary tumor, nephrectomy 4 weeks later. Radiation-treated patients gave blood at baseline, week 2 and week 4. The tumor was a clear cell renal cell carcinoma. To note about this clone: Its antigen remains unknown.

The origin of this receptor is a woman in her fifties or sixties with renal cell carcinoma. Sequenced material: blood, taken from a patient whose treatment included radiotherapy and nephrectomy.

CDR3 sequence reads: CSVEVAGQGDEQYF. As DNA, the CDR3 is TGCAGCGTTGAAGTCGCGGGACAGGGGGACGAGCAGTACTTC. This chain uses TRBV29-1 with TRBJ2-7; 11 bases fit TRBD1. CDR1 is SQVTM, CDR2 ANQGSEA, per germline. Trimming removed 1 base from V and 5 bases from J; junction bases left unmatched: 4. This CDR3 spans 14 amino acids.